This is a list of T cell receptor beta chains from one sample in a study of blood T cell repertoires in COVID-19. TCRdb's table, derived via immunoSEQ multiplex PCR, lists solely in-frame clones and lacks some. The sample records roughly 120,000 clones, 85% being singletons. Sequences were obtained from peripheral blood. The source of these receptors is a woman aged 80 or over with COVID-19, enrolled during active disease. The CDR3 runs from the conserved cysteine through the conserved F or W. The D gene is left open where the match is weak. Size values are once, few and many counts, or a class for expanded clones, and some rows have none.

D: TRBD2
J: TRBJ2-2
size: -
V: TRBV6-2/TRBV6-3
CDR3: CASSYILGLVDTGELFF
DNA: TGTGCCAGCAGTTACATACTGGGACTAGTGGATACCGGGGAGCTGTTTTTT

D: TRBD1
J: TRBJ2-7
size: -
V: TRBV5-4
CDR3: CASSQTGTGMDEQYF
DNA: TGTGCCAGCAGCCAAACCGGGACAGGGATGGACGAGCAGTACTTC

D: -
J: TRBJ2-5
size: few
V: TRBV6-2/TRBV6-3
CDR3: CASSREYGETQYF
DNA: TGTGCCAGCAGTCGGGAGTACGGGGAGACCCAGTACTTC

D: -
J: TRBJ2-7
size: -
V: TRBV4-3
CDR3: CASSQDYPGGPYEQYF
DNA: TGCGCCAGCAGCCAAGATTACCCGGGTGGCCCGTACGAGCAGTACTTC

D: -
J: TRBJ2-6
size: -
V: TRBV24-1
CDR3: CATSDPNDRSGANVLTF
DNA: TGTGCCACCAGTGATCCGAACGACAGGTCTGGGGCCAACGTCCTGACTTTC

D: TRBD1
J: TRBJ1-1
size: -
V: TRBV5-4
CDR3: CASSTATGGSTEAFF
DNA: TGTGCCAGCAGCACAGCGACAGGGGGCAGCACTGAAGCTTTCTTT

D: -
J: TRBJ1-2
size: -
V: TRBV28
CDR3: CASSLLGQQANYGYTF
DNA: TGTGCCAGCAGTTTATTAGGACAGCAAGCTAACTATGGCTACACCTTC

D: TRBD2
J: TRBJ2-7
size: -
V: TRBV29-1
CDR3: CSASEAGEGEQCF
DNA: TGCAGCGCCTCTGAGGCGGGAGAGGGCGAGCAGTGCTTC

D: -
J: TRBJ2-1
size: -
V: TRBV4-3
CDR3: CASSHSAGTSYNEQFF
DNA: TGCGCCAGCAGCCACTCGGCGGGGACCTCCTACAATGAGCAGTTCTTC

D: -
J: TRBJ2-3
size: -
V: TRBV10-2
CDR3: CASSVGAGTDTQYF
DNA: TGCGCCAGCAGCGTAGGGGCGGGCACAGATACGCAGTATTTT

D: -
J: TRBJ1-5
size: -
V: TRBV4-3
CDR3: CASSQDVAPTGAQHF
DNA: TGCGCCAGCAGCCAAGATGTCGCGCCTACGGGGGCCCAGCATTTT